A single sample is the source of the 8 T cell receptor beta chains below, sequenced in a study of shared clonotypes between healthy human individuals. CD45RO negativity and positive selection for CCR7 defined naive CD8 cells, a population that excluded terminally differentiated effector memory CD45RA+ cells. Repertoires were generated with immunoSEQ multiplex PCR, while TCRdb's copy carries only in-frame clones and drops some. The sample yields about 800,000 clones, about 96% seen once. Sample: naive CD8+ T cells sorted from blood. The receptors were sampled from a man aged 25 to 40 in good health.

In DNA, the CDR3 is TGTGCCAGCAGTTCCCGGACTAGCGGGACGGACAATGAGCAGTTCTTC. It is translated as CASSSRTSGTDNEQFF. This chain connects TRBV27 to TRBJ2-1; 12 nucleotides line up with TRBD2. V shed 4 bases and J 5 bases; nucleotides not matched to a gene: 6. Germline V CDR1 and CDR2: MNHEY, SMNVEV (reference sequence). The CDR3 length is 16 residues.

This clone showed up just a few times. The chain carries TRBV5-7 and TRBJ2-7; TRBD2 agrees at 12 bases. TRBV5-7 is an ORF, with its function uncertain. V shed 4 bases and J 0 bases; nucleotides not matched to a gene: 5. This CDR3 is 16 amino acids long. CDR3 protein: CASSLTGLAGSYEQYF. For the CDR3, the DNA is TGTGCCAGCAGCCTTACGGGACTAGCGGGCTCCTACGAGCAGTACTTC.

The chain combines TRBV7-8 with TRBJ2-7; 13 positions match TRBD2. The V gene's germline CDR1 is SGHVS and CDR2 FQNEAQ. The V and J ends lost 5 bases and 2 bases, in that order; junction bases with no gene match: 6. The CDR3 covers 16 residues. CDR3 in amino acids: CASSIQGLAGAYEQYF. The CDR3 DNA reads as TGTGCCAGCAGCATACAAGGACTAGCGGGAGCCTACGAGCAGTACTTC.

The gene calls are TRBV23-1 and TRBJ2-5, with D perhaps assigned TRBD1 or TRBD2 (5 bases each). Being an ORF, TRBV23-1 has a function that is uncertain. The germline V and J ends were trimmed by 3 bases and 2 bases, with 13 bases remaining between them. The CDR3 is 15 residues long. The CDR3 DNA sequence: TGCGCCAGCAGTCATCACGGGACGGAGCAAGAGACCCAGTACTTC. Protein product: CASSHHGTEQETQYF.

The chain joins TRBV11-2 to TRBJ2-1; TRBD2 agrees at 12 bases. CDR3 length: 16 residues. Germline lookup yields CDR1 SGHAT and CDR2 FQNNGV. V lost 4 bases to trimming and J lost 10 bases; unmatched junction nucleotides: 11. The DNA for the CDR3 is TGTGCCAGCAGCTCATGGCCTAGCGGGAGGGCCGAAGAGCAGTTCTTC. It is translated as CASSSWPSGRAEEQFF. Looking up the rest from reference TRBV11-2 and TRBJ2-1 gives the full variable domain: EAGVAQSPRYKIIEKRQSVAFWCNPISGHATLYWYQQILGQGPKLLIQFQNNGVVDDSQLPKDRFSAERLKGVDSTLKIQPAKLEDSAVYLCASSSWPSGRAEEQFFGPGTRLTVL.

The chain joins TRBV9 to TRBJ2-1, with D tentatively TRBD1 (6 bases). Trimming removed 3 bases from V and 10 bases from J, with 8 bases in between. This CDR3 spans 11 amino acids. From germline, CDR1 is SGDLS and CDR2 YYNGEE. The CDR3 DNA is TGTGCCAGCAGCGAAGGGACAGAGCAGTTCTTC. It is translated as CASSEGTEQFF.

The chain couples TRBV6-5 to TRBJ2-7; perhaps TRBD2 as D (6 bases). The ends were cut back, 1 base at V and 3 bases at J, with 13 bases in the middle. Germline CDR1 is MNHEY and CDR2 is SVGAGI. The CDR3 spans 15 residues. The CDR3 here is CASSYLRDRIYEQYF. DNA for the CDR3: TGTGCCAGCAGTTACTTGCGGGACCGAATCTACGAGCAGTACTTC.

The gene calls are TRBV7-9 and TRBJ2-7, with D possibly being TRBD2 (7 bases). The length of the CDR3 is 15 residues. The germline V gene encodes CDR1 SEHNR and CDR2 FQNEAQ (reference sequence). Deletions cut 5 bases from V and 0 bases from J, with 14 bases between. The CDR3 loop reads CASSPRGGGSYEQYF. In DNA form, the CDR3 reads TGTGCCAGCAGCCCCCGAGGGGGGGGCTCCTACGAGCAGTACTTC.